These 18 T cell receptor beta chains came from one sample sequenced in a study of cytomegalovirus exposure and HLA in healthy donors (dated by TCRdb to about 2017). The library was obtained by the immunoSEQ multiplex PCR assay. For the multiplex PCR, a mixture combining 60 forward primers for TCR Vbeta segments and 13 reverse primers for TCR Jbeta segments was used. This immuneACCESS table, as held by TCRdb, lists in-frame sequences with V and J called but not all clones. Of the missing ones, under half trace to an unresolved V gene in checked studies; the others have no known cause. The sample records 150,000 to 200,000 clones, roughly 86% of which are singletons. The top ten clonotypes cover roughly 1.7% of the sample. Source material: PBMCs. These receptors originate from a woman between 18 and 29 years old in good health and CMV-seronegative.

The chain uses TRBV9 and TRBJ2-2; TRBD2 matches 14 bases. Germline CDR1 and CDR2: SGDLS and YYNGEE. CDR3 size: 17 residues. V lost 1 base, J lost 7 bases, and 6 bases stayed unmatched. The CDR3 nucleotides are TGTGCCAGCAGCGTACTCGGACTAGCGGGAGGCAACGGGGAGCTGTTTTTT. This sequence encodes CASSVLGLAGGNGELFF.

The table lists this clone with a count of one. The chain joins TRBV6-4 to TRBJ2-7; D gene ambiguous. Germline V gene data show CDR1 as MRHNA and CDR2 as SNTAGT. V shed 7 bases and J shed 3 bases, with 10 bases lying between them. The CDR3 runs to 12 residues. This CDR3 is CASIIDNYEQYF. The CDR3 region has the DNA TGTGCCAGCATTATTGACAACTACGAGCAGTACTTC.

Details on this clone: The sample holds other DNA sequences that translate to the same CDR3. This chain uses TRBV9 with TRBJ1-1; 8 bases are shared with TRBD1. The CDR3 is 13 residues long. The germline CDR1 and CDR2 sequences are SGDLS and YYNGEE. V was pared by 2 bases and J by 4 bases, with 1 base of the junction left unmatched. This CDR3 is CASSVTGGTEAFF. The CDR3 nucleotides read TGTGCCAGCAGCGTCACAGGGGGCACTGAAGCTTTCTTT.

In this sample, this clone turned up a few times. The V and J genes are TRBV29-1 and TRBJ2-3; D gene ambiguous. V lost 3 bases and J lost 5, with 21 bases in between. There are 16 residues in the CDR3. The germline CDR1 and CDR2 sequences are SQVTM and ANQGSEA. CDR3 nucleotide sequence: TGCAGCGTTGATGTTCGAGAGGTTAGTGTTGAAGATACGCAGTATTTT. Residues: CSVDVREVSVEDTQYF.

This clone showed up many times. The chain couples TRBV9 to TRBJ2-1; weak D call: TRBD2 (5 bases). V dropped 3 bases and J dropped 7 bases, with 14 bases sitting between them. CDR1 is SGDLS and CDR2 is YYNGEE in the germline V gene. There are 14 residues in the CDR3. For the CDR3, the DNA is TGTGCCAGCAGCGGGGATGGGAGCGGAAATGAGCAGTTCTTC. Its protein product is CASSGDGSGNEQFF. Using reference TRBV9 and TRBJ2-1 for the parts outside the CDR3, the full variable domain is DSGVTQTPKHLITATGQRVTLRCSPRSGDLSVYWYQQSLDQGLQFLIQYYNGEERAKGNILERFSAQQFPDLHSELNLSSLELGDSALYFCASSGDGSGNEQFFGPGTRLTVL.

The chain couples TRBV6-5 to TRBJ1-1; a weak D match, TRBD1 (6 bases). With 7 bases removed from V and 5 bases from J, the gap between germline ends came to 14 bases. Per the germline V gene, CDR1 is MNHEY and CDR2 is SVGAGI. The CDR3 runs to 13 residues. The DNA of the CDR3 is TGTGCCAGCACCGGACTAGGGGGTACTGAAGCTTTCTTT. Amino acid sequence: CASTGLGGTEAFF.

The chain joins TRBV7-9 to TRBJ1-2, with TRBD1 as a possible D gene (6 bases). Trimming shortened V by 6 bases and J by 3 bases, and 11 bases separated the two germline ends. This CDR3 has 13 amino acids. Germline CDR1 SEHNR, CDR2 FQNEAQ (reference sequence). In nucleotides, the CDR3 is TGTGCCAGCAGACACGCAGGGGACTATGGCTACACCTTC. It encodes CASRHAGDYGYTF.

The chain links TRBV2 to TRBJ2-7; perhaps TRBD2 as D (6 bases). Germline V gives CDR1 SNHLY, CDR2 FYNNEI. The CDR3 is 12 residues long. V lost 1 base, J lost 9 bases, and 10 bases lay in between. In DNA form, the CDR3 reads TGTGCCAGCAGTGAAGTGGAGGGCGGGCAGTACTTC. Protein product: CASSEVEGGQYF.

CDR3 DNA sequence: TGTGCCACGCAGGGGAGTGAGGGGCTCTCTGGGGCCAACGTCCTGACTTTC. Amino acids: CATQGSEGLSGANVLTF. The gene calls are TRBV10-3 and TRBJ2-6, with D possibly TRBD1 on 6 matching bases. V gave up 10 bases and J gave up 0 bases, with 19 bases separating them. CDR3 size: 17 residues. Germline CDR1 reads ENHRY; CDR2 reads SYGVKD.

This clone was picked up one time. The chain has TRBV15 and TRBJ1-3; possible D gene TRBD1, 6 bases. This CDR3 is 15 amino acids long. The V gene lost 1 base and the J gene lost 4 bases, with 11 bases spanning the gap. Germline V gene lookup returns CDR1 LNHNV and CDR2 YYDKDF (reference sequence). The DNA of the CDR3 is TGTGCCACCAGCAGAGTTCAGGGGACCGGAAACACCATATATTTT. Its translation: CATSRVQGTGNTIYF.

V usage is TRBV9 and J usage is TRBJ2-2; no firm D call. This CDR3 is built from 14 residues. V was pared by 4 bases and J by 2 bases, with 9 bases between. Germline assignment: CDR1 SGDLS and CDR2 YYNGEE. CDR3 DNA sequence: TGTGCCAGCAGCTCTTGGGCCAACACCGGGGAGCTGTTTTTT. Amino acid sequence: CASSSWANTGELFF. Full variable domain (outside the CDR3, taken from reference TRBV9 and TRBJ2-2): DSGVTQTPKHLITATGQRVTLRCSPRSGDLSVYWYQQSLDQGLQFLIQYYNGEERAKGNILERFSAQQFPDLHSELNLSSLELGDSALYFCASSSWANTGELFFGEGSRLTVL.

V is TRBV30 and J is TRBJ1-5; perhaps TRBD1 as D (6 bases). The germline CDR1 and CDR2 sequences are GTSNPN and SVGIG (reference sequence). Deletions cut 5 bases from V and 2 bases from J, with 13 bases between. CDR3 length: 14 residues. This CDR3 reads CAWEGGFGNQPQHF. CDR3 nucleotide sequence: TGTGCCTGGGAGGGGGGGTTCGGCAATCAGCCCCAGCATTTT.

V gene TRBV9 combines with J gene TRBJ2-7; perhaps TRBD1 as D (5 bases). Trimming cost V 3 bases and J 4 bases, with 14 bases left between them. Germline values: CDR1 SGDLS, CDR2 YYNGEE. This CDR3 contains 14 residues. CDR3: CASSAGRESYEQYF. The CDR3 nucleotides are TGTGCCAGCAGCGCGGGCAGGGAATCATACGAGCAGTACTTC.

This chain connects TRBV5-6 to TRBJ2-1; weak D call: TRBD2 (5 bases). V lost 0 bases and J 10 bases, leaving 17 bases between the germline ends. Germline V gene sequence: CDR1 SGHDT, CDR2 YYEEEE. The CDR3 loop spans 15 amino acids. The DNA of the CDR3 is TGTGCCAGCAGCTTGGTGCCAGGAGGCAAGGAAGAGCAGTTCTTC. This codes for CASSLVPGGKEEQFF.

This rearrangement joins TRBV30 to TRBJ2-7; 7 bases map to TRBD2. Unmatched junction bases numbered 3, after V lost 0 bases and J lost 7 bases. The CDR3 extends over 12 amino acids. Germline V gene lookup returns CDR1 GTSNPN and CDR2 SVGIG (reference sequence). The CDR3 protein is CAWSVGGWEQYF. CDR3 in DNA: TGTGCCTGGAGTGTGGGGGGGTGGGAGCAGTACTTC.

The V call is TRBV9, the J call TRBJ2-3, with TRBD1 identical over 8 bases. Germline values: CDR1 SGDLS, CDR2 YYNGEE. This CDR3 has 15 amino acids. V shed 0 bases, J shed 3 bases, and the junction held 3 bases outside the gene matches. CDR3 amino acids: CASSVGTGPTDTQYF. The DNA of the CDR3 is TGTGCCAGCAGCGTAGGGACAGGGCCAACAGATACGCAGTATTTT.

This chain connects TRBV5-1 to TRBJ2-1; 7 bases are a match to TRBD1. This CDR3 is 17 amino acids long. Germline CDR1 and CDR2: SGHRS and YFSETQ. The junction had 14 bases not matched to a gene; V was cut back by 0 bases and J by 8 bases. The CDR3 loop is CASSLVTGVNRADEQFF. The CDR3 DNA reads TGCGCCAGCAGCTTGGTAACAGGGGTCAACCGGGCAGATGAGCAGTTCTTC.

The chain combines TRBV2 with TRBJ2-7, with 8 bases identical to TRBD1. J was trimmed by 5 bases and V by 11 bases; bases with no gene match: 11. The length of the CDR3 is 13 residues. Germline-derived CDR1 and CDR2 are SNHLY and FYNNEI. CDR3 nucleotide sequence: TGTGCCGGTAGGACAGGGATAAGAGACGAGCAGTACTTC. Protein product: CAGRTGIRDEQYF.